Listed below are T cell receptor beta chains from one sample, sequenced in a study of CD8+ T cells in alopecia areata. Assay: immunoSEQ multiplex PCR; the TCRdb copy retains only in-frame clones and omits some. The repertoire holds roughly 250,000 clones, roughly 60% seen once, with 0.93% in the top ten. The sequencing here drew on CD4+ T cells sorted from blood, taken at week 52, from a patient treated with tofacitinib. Source of these receptors: a human donor with alopecia areata. CDR3s include the opening cysteine and the closing phenylalanine or tryptophan. The D gene is left open where the match is weak. Some rows have no size entry. The others give once, few or many, or a class for an expanded clone.

v_call: TRBV30; d_call: NA; j_call: TRBJ2-7; clone_size: NA; cdr3_length: 13; cdr3_aa: CAWGTDISYEQYF; cdr3_nt: TGTGCCTGGGGGACGGACATTTCCTACGAGCAGTACTTC
v_call: TRBV11-1; d_call: TRBD2; j_call: TRBJ2-5; clone_size: NA; cdr3_length: 14; cdr3_aa: CASTGLAGSETQYF; cdr3_nt: TGTGCCAGCACCGGACTAGCGGGCAGTGAGACCCAGTACTTC
v_call: TRBV29-1; d_call: TRBD1; j_call: TRBJ2-7; clone_size: few; cdr3_length: 12; cdr3_aa: CSVVKGAYEQYF; cdr3_nt: TGCAGCGTTGTGAAGGGGGCATACGAGCAGTACTTC
v_call: TRBV11-2; d_call: TRBD1; j_call: TRBJ1-5; clone_size: NA; cdr3_length: 14; cdr3_aa: CASSKGAVGQPQHF; cdr3_nt: TGTGCCAGCAGCAAGGGGGCGGTCGGACAGCCCCAGCATTTT
v_call: TRBV7-8; d_call: NA; j_call: TRBJ2-1; clone_size: NA; cdr3_length: 15; cdr3_aa: CASSLVLEGDNEQFF; cdr3_nt: TGTGCCAGCAGCTTAGTTCTAGAAGGGGACAATGAGCAGTTCTTC
v_call: TRBV7-9; d_call: NA; j_call: TRBJ2-3; clone_size: many; cdr3_length: 17; cdr3_aa: CASSLDYRSGGTDTQYF; cdr3_nt: TGTGCCAGCAGCTTGGACTATAGGTCGGGAGGCACAGATACGCAGTATTTT
v_call: TRBV30; d_call: NA; j_call: TRBJ1-4; clone_size: NA; cdr3_length: 13; cdr3_aa: CAWSVYGLEKLFF; cdr3_nt: TGTGCCTGGAGTGTGTACGGATTGGAAAAACTGTTTTTT
v_call: TRBV29-1; d_call: NA; j_call: TRBJ2-5; clone_size: few; cdr3_length: 15; cdr3_aa: CSVSTGQGWGETQYF; cdr3_nt: TGCAGCGTCTCCACAGGCCAGGGATGGGGAGAGACCCAGTACTTC
v_call: TRBV7-9; d_call: NA; j_call: TRBJ2-7; clone_size: few; cdr3_length: 17; cdr3_aa: CASSSLLPGGLAYEQYF; cdr3_nt: TGTGCCAGCAGCTCCCTTTTGCCAGGCGGTCTGGCCTACGAGCAGTACTTC
v_call: TRBV30; d_call: NA; j_call: TRBJ1-2; clone_size: NA; cdr3_length: 15; cdr3_aa: CAWSKGTASGYGYTF; cdr3_nt: TGTGCCTGGAGCAAAGGGACCGCAAGTGGGTATGGCTACACCTTC
v_call: TRBV2; d_call: TRBD1; j_call: TRBJ1-5; clone_size: NA; cdr3_length: 14; cdr3_aa: CASSVDRGNQPQHF; cdr3_nt: TGTGCCAGCAGCGTGGACAGGGGCAATCAGCCCCAGCATTTT
v_call: TRBV4-3; d_call: NA; j_call: TRBJ2-7; clone_size: NA; cdr3_length: 15; cdr3_aa: CASSLGTSSPYEQYF; cdr3_nt: TGCGCCAGCAGTCTAGGGACGTCTTCCCCCTACGAGCAGTACTTC
v_call: TRBV29-1; d_call: TRBD1; j_call: TRBJ2-4; clone_size: NA; cdr3_length: 14; cdr3_aa: CSVARGQDMDIQYF; cdr3_nt: TGCAGCGTTGCGCGGGGACAGGACATGGACATTCAGTACTTC
v_call: TRBV2; d_call: TRBD1; j_call: TRBJ1-5; clone_size: NA; cdr3_length: 14; cdr3_aa: CASSATGGHQPQHF; cdr3_nt: TGTGCCAGCAGTGCGACAGGGGGCCATCAGCCCCAGCATTTT
v_call: TRBV4-1; d_call: NA; j_call: TRBJ1-4; clone_size: NA; cdr3_length: 16; cdr3_aa: CASSQVEAPTNEKLFF; cdr3_nt: TGCGCCAGCAGCCAAGTCGAGGCCCCAACTAATGAAAAACTGTTTTTT
v_call: TRBV4-1; d_call: NA; j_call: TRBJ2-5; clone_size: NA; cdr3_length: 13; cdr3_aa: CASSQDHVETQYF; cdr3_nt: TGCGCCAGCAGCCAAGATCACGTGGAGACCCAGTACTTC
v_call: TRBV29-1; d_call: NA; j_call: TRBJ2-5; clone_size: few; cdr3_length: 12; cdr3_aa: CSVALIQETQYF; cdr3_nt: TGCAGCGTTGCCTTAATCCAAGAGACCCAGTACTTC
v_call: TRBV6-5; d_call: NA; j_call: TRBJ1-5; clone_size: few; cdr3_length: 14; cdr3_aa: CASSYVGYNQPQHF; cdr3_nt: TGTGCCAGCAGTTACGTCGGATACAATCAGCCCCAGCATTTT
v_call: TRBV4-1; d_call: NA; j_call: TRBJ1-2; clone_size: NA; cdr3_length: 14; cdr3_aa: CASSQDATSYGYTF; cdr3_nt: TGCGCCAGCAGCCAAGATGCGACTTCATATGGCTACACCTTC
v_call: TRBV29-1; d_call: NA; j_call: TRBJ2-1; clone_size: NA; cdr3_length: 13; cdr3_aa: CSVEGQVIDEQFF; cdr3_nt: TGCAGCGTTGAAGGGCAGGTTATCGATGAGCAGTTCTTC
v_call: TRBV18; d_call: NA; j_call: TRBJ2-7; clone_size: few; cdr3_length: 13; cdr3_aa: CASSPTSSYEQYF; cdr3_nt: TGTGCCAGCTCGCCGACGAGCTCCTACGAGCAGTACTTC
v_call: TRBV7-2; d_call: TRBD1; j_call: TRBJ1-1; clone_size: NA; cdr3_length: 15; cdr3_aa: CASSLRGPGNTEAFF; cdr3_nt: TGTGCCAGCAGCTTAAGGGGGCCGGGTAACACTGAAGCTTTCTTT
v_call: TRBV30; d_call: TRBD1; j_call: TRBJ2-7; clone_size: NA; cdr3_length: 15; cdr3_aa: CAWNPPRGPDYEQYF; cdr3_nt: TGTGCCTGGAATCCCCCTAGGGGGCCTGACTACGAGCAGTACTTC
v_call: TRBV27; d_call: TRBD1; j_call: TRBJ1-6; clone_size: NA; cdr3_length: 15; cdr3_aa: CASSRRGHVESPLHF; cdr3_nt: TGTGCCAGCAGTCGCAGGGGGCATGTAGAATCACCCCTCCACTTT
v_call: TRBV30; d_call: TRBD2; j_call: TRBJ2-5; clone_size: NA; cdr3_length: 18; cdr3_aa: CAWSVPGLAGGTHETQYF; cdr3_nt: TGTGCCTGGAGTGTACCGGGACTAGCGGGGGGGACCCATGAGACCCAGTACTTC
v_call: TRBV6-5; d_call: NA; j_call: TRBJ1-1; clone_size: NA; cdr3_length: 13; cdr3_aa: CASSYLAHTEAFF; cdr3_nt: TGTGCCAGCAGTTACCTCGCACACACTGAAGCTTTCTTT
v_call: TRBV20-1; d_call: NA; j_call: TRBJ2-3; clone_size: NA; cdr3_length: 10; cdr3_aa: CSASSNTQYF; cdr3_nt: TGCAGTGCTAGTTCGAATACGCAGTATTTT